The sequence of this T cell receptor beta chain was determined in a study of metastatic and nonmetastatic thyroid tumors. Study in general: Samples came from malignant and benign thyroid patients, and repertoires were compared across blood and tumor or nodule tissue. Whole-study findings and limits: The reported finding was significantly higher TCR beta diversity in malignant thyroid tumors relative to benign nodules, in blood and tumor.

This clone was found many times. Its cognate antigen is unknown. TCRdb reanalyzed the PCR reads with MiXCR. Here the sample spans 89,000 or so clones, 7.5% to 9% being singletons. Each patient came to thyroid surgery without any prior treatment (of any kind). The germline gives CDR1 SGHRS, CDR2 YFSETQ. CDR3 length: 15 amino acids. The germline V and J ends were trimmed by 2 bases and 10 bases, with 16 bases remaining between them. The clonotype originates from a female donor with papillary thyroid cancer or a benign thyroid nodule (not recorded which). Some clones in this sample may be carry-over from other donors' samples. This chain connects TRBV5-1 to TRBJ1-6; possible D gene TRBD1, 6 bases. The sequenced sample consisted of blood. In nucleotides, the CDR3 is TGCGCCAGCAGCTTAACAGGGTCGGAAAGGTCACCCCTCCACTTT. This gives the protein CASSLTGSERSPLHF.